This entry features one TCR beta chain sequence. The data were obtained in a study of blood T cell repertoires in COVID-19. Study details: The origin of the acute and convalescent COVID-19 samples was the United States, Italy and Spain. PBMCs, B-cell-depleted T cells, or T cells were the source of the cDNA or gDNA that made up the material.

V shed 0 bases and J 6 bases; nucleotides not matched to a gene: 11. There are 18 residues in the CDR3. CDR1 and CDR2 from the germline V gene are SGHAT and FQNNGV. Original processing methods: Researchers report that nucleated cell counts were estimated from reference gene primer amplification. TCRdb's copy holds only in-frame clones and misses some; the assay was immunoSEQ multiplex PCR. Clone size and V and J calls were adopted from that table, with D and trimming inferred from the DNA. This table has approximately 100,000 clones, roughly 92% appearing once. The sequenced sample consisted of peripheral blood. This clonotype was sampled from a man aged 50 to 59 with active COVID-19. J is TRBJ2-1 and V is TRBV11-2; 10 bases are a match to TRBD2. The CDR3 reads CASSLDAPTSGWGNEQFF. The CDR3 bases are TGTGCCAGCAGCTTAGACGCCCCGACTAGCGGGTGGGGCAATGAGCAGTTCTTC. Together with reference TRBV11-2 and TRBJ2-1, the CDR3 gives the full variable domain: EAGVAQSPRYKIIEKRQSVAFWCNPISGHATLYWYQQILGQGPKLLIQFQNNGVVDDSQLPKDRFSAERLKGVDSTLKIQPAKLEDSAVYLCASSLDAPTSGWGNEQFFGPGTRLTVL.